The 3 T cell receptor beta chains below were found in one sample sequenced in a study of CD4 T cells in relation to SARS-CoV-2 and coronaviruses. What these receptors recognize is not known. Unexposed donor CD4+ T cells date from 2011-2018, before the COVID-19 pandemic. CD4+ T cells were isolated from the cells after around 10 days of culture. Sequencing used immunoSEQ multiplex PCR; TCRdb keeps in-frame clones, though not all of them. The table lists about 21,000 clones, just under 75% of them singletons, with 9.5% to 15% in the top ten. The sample was CD4+ T cells from PBMCs, cultured in vitro. Source of these receptors: a human donor in good health.

This clone is labeled as large. The J gene is TRBJ2-2, the V gene TRBV18; D unclear. V shed 2 bases and J shed 5 bases, with 9 bases lying between them. This CDR3 contains 14 residues. In germline, CDR1 is KGHSH, CDR2 LQKENI. The CDR3 DNA is TGTGCCAGCTCACCAAGGTCGGAAACCGGGGAGCTGTTTTTT. It is translated as CASSPRSETGELFF.

This clone has only a few counts. The chain joins TRBV30 to TRBJ2-5; D not certain. The CDR3 is made up of 12 amino acids. V was cut by 2 bases and J by 4 bases, with 8 bases left in between. Germline lookup yields CDR1 GTSNPN and CDR2 SVGIG (reference sequence). Here the CDR3 DNA reads TGTGCCTGGAGTTTCTCTCGAGAGACCCAGTACTTC. Its protein is CAWSFSRETQYF.

The J gene is TRBJ1-3, the V gene TRBV5-1; D is uncertain. The CDR3 contains 15 residues. V was trimmed by 1 base and J by 0 bases, leaving 8 bases between them. Germline CDR1 SGHRS, CDR2 YFSETQ. The CDR3 loop is CASSLSYLSGNTIYF. As DNA, the CDR3 is TGCGCCAGCAGCTTGTCTTATCTCTCTGGAAACACCATATATTTT.